In its sample, the clone carrying this T cell receptor beta chain was seen once. The antigen remains undetermined. Germline CDR1 and CDR2: SGDLS and YYNGEE. V was pared by 6 bases and J by 1 base, with 5 bases of the junction left unmatched. The CDR3 is 14 residues long. The source of the sample is a study of cytomegalovirus exposure and HLA in healthy donors. Overall study results and limits: Later examination showed HLA-associated TCR beta chains had greater clonal expansion than equally common others.

The PCR used 60 Vbeta and 13 Jbeta primers. Assay used: immunoSEQ multiplex PCR; TCRdb lists only in-frame clones, some missing. The table has 150,000 to 200,000 clones, around 74% seen once; the top ten hold about 3%. The chain joins TRBV9 to TRBJ2-3; 7 bases line up with TRBD2. The sequence was obtained from a male donor in good health and CMV-seronegative. Sequencing used PBMCs. This chain's CDR3 is CASNPAGGTDTQYF. In DNA form, the CDR3 reads TGTGCCAGCAACCCCGCGGGGGGCACAGATACGCAGTATTTT.